Following are 12 T cell receptor beta chains from one sample sequenced in a study of shared T cell receptors in the human thymus. The table came from immunoSEQ multiplex PCR; TCRdb's copy has only in-frame clones and leaves some out. The sample carries 500,000 to 550,000 clones, around 82% recorded once. Separately, the same data were catalogued under a study of human thymus T cells.

The sequencing input was thymocytes. The receptors were gathered from a boy in the first two years of life with a congenital heart defect.

This chain connects TRBV25-1 to TRBJ2-7; D is undetermined. The V gene's germline CDR1 is MGHDK and CDR2 SYGVNS. There are 11 residues in the CDR3. V lost 5 bases and J 3 bases, leaving 5 bases between the germline ends. This CDR3 is CASSSHYEQYF. CDR3 DNA sequence: TGTGCCAGCAGTTCCCACTACGAGCAGTACTTC.

The table lists this clone with a few counts. The rearrangement links TRBV6-4 to TRBJ2-1, with TRBD1 identical over 8 bases. V dropped 3 bases and J dropped 8; count of bases not matched to a gene: 3. Looked up from germline, CDR1 is MRHNA and CDR2 is SNTAGT. This CDR3 has 13 amino acids. CDR3 nucleotides: TGTGCCAGCAGTGAGGGACAGGACCATGAGCAGTTCTTC. It encodes CASSEGQDHEQFF.

This chain links TRBV6-4 with TRBJ2-1; 7 nucleotides match TRBD1. This CDR3 is built from 16 residues. Germline lookup yields CDR1 MRHNA and CDR2 SNTAGT. V was clipped by 0 bases and J by 9 bases; unmatched bases: 11. The CDR3 bases are TGTGCCAGCAGTGACTCCGACAGGGCCTTGGACGGTGAGCAGTTCTTC. Encoded protein: CASSDSDRALDGEQFF.

This chain uses TRBV2 with TRBJ1-1, with D maybe TRBD1 (6 bases). V gave up 6 bases and J gave up 4 bases, with 12 bases separating them. The CDR3 runs to 13 residues. The V gene's germline CDR1 is SNHLY and CDR2 FYNNEI. CDR3 sequence (DNA): TGTGCCAGCAGGCGTTTGGGGGCCACTGAAGCTTTCTTT. Amino acid sequence: CASRRLGATEAFF.

The chain carries TRBV19 and TRBJ1-1; 9 bases agree with TRBD1. This CDR3 comprises 16 residues. Per germline, CDR1 LNHDA and CDR2 SQIVND (reference sequence). V was clipped by 3 bases and J by 1 base; unmatched bases: 6. The DNA of the CDR3 is TGTGCCAGTAGTATCGGAGACAGGGGGGCGAACACTGAAGCTTTCTTT. Amino acid sequence: CASSIGDRGANTEAFF.

The chain is built from TRBV7-2 and TRBJ2-3; D may be TRBD1 (5 bases). The CDR3 is 12 residues long. V was trimmed by 8 bases and J by 6 bases, leaving 12 bases between them. Germline CDR1 SGHTA, CDR2 FQGNSA. The CDR3: CASGKGQDTQYF. The CDR3 DNA follows: TGTGCCAGCGGTAAGGGGCAGGATACGCAGTATTTT.

The chain carries TRBV5-6 and TRBJ2-6, with unresolved D. This CDR3 has 16 residues. Germline CDR1 SGHDT, CDR2 YYEEEE. The germline V and J ends were trimmed by 0 bases and 0 bases, with 7 bases remaining between them. The CDR3 region has the DNA TGTGCCAGCAGCTTGGGGCCGTTCTCTGGGGCCAACGTCCTGACTTTC. Protein sequence: CASSLGPFSGANVLTF.

The chain links TRBV11-3 to TRBJ2-6; tentatively, D is TRBD1 (6 bases). Germline V CDR1 and CDR2: SGHNT, YENEEA. V lost 1 base to trimming and J lost 0 bases, with 10 bases between them. This CDR3 is 17 amino acids long. The CDR3 sequence: CASSLVLRGSGANVLTF. The DNA of the CDR3 is TGTGCCAGCAGCTTAGTCCTCAGGGGCTCTGGGGCCAACGTCCTGACTTTC.

This clone was counted only a few times. The chain recombines TRBV4-2 with TRBJ2-3, with D possibly being TRBD2 (7 bases). This CDR3 spans 17 amino acids. Germline CDR1 LGHNA, CDR2 YNFKEQ. Trimming pared 3 bases from V and 9 bases from J, leaving 25 bases between. CDR3 amino acids: CASSQGPRGEGTRTQYF. The CDR3 bases are TGTGCCAGCAGCCAGGGTCCCCGGGGGGAGGGGACAAGGACGCAGTATTTT.

DNA of the CDR3: TGTGCCAGCAGCCAGGGGACTAATTACAATGAGCAGTTCTTC. Translation: CASSQGTNYNEQFF. The V gene is TRBV27, the J gene TRBJ2-1; maybe TRBD2 (7 bases). CDR1 and CDR2 from the germline V gene are MNHEY and SMNVEV (reference sequence). The V end lost 6 bases, the J end lost 4 bases, and 13 bases lay between the germline ends. The CDR3 has 14 amino acids.

This chain uses TRBV9 with TRBJ2-5; D remains ambiguous. The CDR3 sequence is 14 residues long. V shed 4 bases and J shed 3 bases, with 13 bases lying between them. Germline V lookup: CDR1 SGDLS, CDR2 YYNGEE. CDR3 protein: CASSQRPGEETQYF. Written as DNA, the CDR3 is TGTGCCAGCAGCCAACGGCCAGGCGAAGAGACCCAGTACTTC.

CDR3 DNA: TGTGCCAGCAGTAATTGGACCGGGACTAGCGGTTGCCGGGGGCAGTACTTC. Translated: CASSNWTGTSGCRGQYF. The chain carries TRBV28 and TRBJ2-7, with 11 bases lining up with TRBD2. V was pared by 5 bases and J by 9 bases, with 18 bases of the junction left unmatched. The CDR3 loop spans 17 amino acids. Per germline, CDR1 MDHEN and CDR2 SYDVKM.